This is a list of T cell receptor beta chains from one sample in a study of blood T cells in healthy people across ages. A single record per CDR3 protein comes from TCRdb applying MiXCR to the 5' RACE reads. This table has approximately 800,000 distinct CDR3 sequences, roughly 60% appearing once. The source material was blood. These receptors originate from a man in his thirties or forties in good health. Both conserved end residues are part of each CDR3. The D gene is left open where the match is weak. Expanded clones are given a class, and other clones once, few, many or no size at all.

clone size	V gene	J gene	D gene	CDR3 protein	CDR3 DNA
once	TRBV12-5	TRBJ2-1	TRBD1	CASGFGTGALAGRNEQFF	TGTGCTAGTGGTTTTGGGACAGGGGCTTTAGCGGGCCGGAATGAGCAGTTCTTC
NA	TRBV15	TRBJ2-7	NA	CATSRDRGLKQGNTYEQYF	TGTGCCACCAGCAGAGATCGGGGACTAAAACAGGGGAATACCTACGAGCAGTACTTC
once	TRBV12-3/TRBV12-4	TRBJ2-3	TRBD2	CASSFGTTLTDTQYF	TGTGCCAGCAGTTTCGGGACTACCCTCACAGATACGCAGTATTTT
NA	TRBV10-3	TRBJ2-7	TRBD1	CATTRDRDYEQYF	TGTGCCACCACTAGGGACAGGGACTACGAGCAGTACTTC
few	TRBV25-1	TRBJ2-5	NA	CASSVTGTETQYF	TGTGCCAGCAGTGTTACAGGGACCGAGACCCAGTACTTC
few	TRBV12-3/TRBV12-4	TRBJ2-3	TRBD2	CASSAAGGLTDTQYF	TGTGCCAGCAGTGCAGCGGGGGGACTCACAGATACGCAGTATTTT
NA	TRBV5-1	TRBJ2-7	TRBD1	CASSVSGTGAYEQYF	TGCGCCAGCAGCGTGTCCGGGACAGGAGCCTACGAGCAGTACTTC
NA	TRBV6-5	TRBJ2-3	NA	CASSPPGAGDTQYF	TGTGCCAGCAGTCCCCCCGGGGCGGGGGATACGCAGTATTTT
NA	TRBV12-3/TRBV12-4	TRBJ2-7	NA	CASSPRLVTQEIQYF	TGTGCCAGCAGCCCAAGACTAGTGACACAAGAGATCCAGTACTTC
NA	TRBV5-1	TRBJ2-6	TRBD1	CASSENRGSGANVLTF	TGCGCCAGCAGCGAAAACAGGGGGTCTGGGGCCAACGTCCTGACTTTC
NA	TRBV20-1	TRBJ2-1	NA	CSARGGRIEQFF	TGCAGTGCTCGGGGTGGACGCATCGAGCAGTTCTTC
many	TRBV3-1	TRBJ2-5	NA	CASSQDGRRETQYF	TGTGCCAGCAGCCAAGATGGCAGGAGGGAGACCCAGTACTTC
few	TRBV6-6	TRBJ2-1	NA	CASISQRDSYNEQFF	TGTGCCAGCATCTCCCAGAGGGACTCCTACAATGAGCAGTTCTTC
NA	TRBV10-3	TRBJ2-1	TRBD2	CAIRASGVNEQFF	TGTGCCATCAGGGCTAGCGGGGTCAATGAGCAGTTCTTC
few	TRBV29-1	TRBJ2-1	TRBD2	CSTRILAGASNEQFF	TGCAGCACCCGAATCCTAGCGGGGGCCTCTAATGAGCAGTTCTTC
NA	TRBV27	TRBJ2-5	NA	CASSPRRGETQYF	TGTGCCAGCAGTCCTAGGAGGGGAGAGACCCAGTACTTC
NA	TRBV12-3/TRBV12-4	TRBJ1-2	NA	CASIQTGQNYGYTF	TGTGCCAGCATCCAAACGGGACAAAACTATGGCTACACCTTC
few	TRBV7-9	TRBJ1-2	NA	CASSALAPVEGYTF	TGTGCCAGCAGCGCTCTGGCCCCGGTGGAGGGCTACACCTTC
few	TRBV7-2	TRBJ2-3	TRBD2	CASSFLAGGQGDTQYF	TGTGCCAGCAGCTTTCTAGCGGGGGGGCAGGGAGATACGCAGTATTTT
NA	TRBV10-3	TRBJ1-1	NA	CAISERNTEAFF	TGTGCCATCAGTGAAAGAAACACTGAAGCTTTCTTT
few	TRBV7-9	TRBJ1-2	NA	CASSLATDSDTF	TGTGCCAGCAGCTTAGCGACGGACAGTGACACCTTC
few	TRBV28	TRBJ2-1	NA	CASSFPGDEQFF	TGTGCCAGCAGTTTCCCCGGGGATGAGCAGTTCTTC
few	TRBV4-2	TRBJ2-1	TRBD2	CASSHPGGSYNEQFF	TGTGCCAGCAGCCACCCGGGGGGCTCCTACAATGAGCAGTTCTTC
NA	TRBV10-3	TRBJ1-2	NA	CAIGKEKYGYTF	TGTGCCATCGGGAAGGAGAAATATGGCTACACCTTC
few	TRBV20-1	TRBJ2-1	NA	CSARDFYEQFF	TGCAGTGCCAGGGACTTCTATGAGCAGTTCTTC
NA	TRBV21-1	TRBJ2-1	NA	CVSSKPDGWNNEQFF	TGTGTCAGCAGCAAACCCGACGGGTGGAACAATGAGCAGTTCTTC
NA	TRBV4-3	TRBJ2-7	TRBD1	CASSQYDRDYEQYF	TGCGCCAGCAGCCAATACGACAGGGACTACGAGCAGTACTTC
many	TRBV5-1	TRBJ2-7	TRBD2	CASSPGLAVYEQYF	TGCGCCAGCAGCCCGGGACTAGCGGTCTACGAGCAGTACTTC
NA	TRBV6-5	TRBJ2-5	NA	CATRDGSAETQYF	TGTGCCACCAGGGACGGCTCGGCGGAGACCCAGTACTTC